This T cell receptor beta chain was recorded in a study of blood T cell repertoires in COVID-19. Study summary: Whether acute or convalescent, the COVID-19 samples came from the United States, Italy and Spain. The cDNA or gDNA used as material had been derived from T cells, B-cell-depleted T cells, or PBMCs.

The CDR3 consists of 14 residues. Trimming cost V 5 bases and J 3 bases, with 11 bases left between them. CDR1 SGDLS and CDR2 YYNGEE come from the germline V gene. Original processing methods: Scientists estimated how many nucleated cells there were by amplifying reference gene primers. Method: immunoSEQ multiplex PCR; TCRdb's copy keeps in-frame clones and lacks some. That table furnishes V, J and clone size, whereas the DNA furnished D and trimming. The sample lists 150,000 to 200,000 clones; approximately 86% were seen once. This clone has a handful of counts. The rearrangement uses TRBV9 and TRBJ2-2; possible D gene TRBD2, 6 bases. The TCR originated in a woman aged 60-75 years who had recovered from COVID-19. The sample taken for sequencing was peripheral blood. Here the CDR3 reads CASRQSGYTGELFF. As DNA, the CDR3 is TGTGCCAGCAGACAGAGCGGGTACACCGGGGAGCTGTTTTTT.